A single sample gave rise to the 19 T cell receptor beta chains below, sequenced in a study of shared clonotypes between healthy human individuals (dated by TCRdb to 2018 to 2020). The library relied on the immunoSEQ multiplex PCR assay. This immuneACCESS table, as held by TCRdb, lists in-frame sequences with V and J called but not all clones. Of the missing ones, under half trace to an unresolved V gene in checked studies; the others have no known cause. This sample has about 460,000 clones in its table, and around 77% of those were observed once. About 12% of the sample belongs to the ten largest clones. What was sequenced was PBMCs. These receptors were collected from a middle-aged woman in good health. Some clones in this sample may be carry-over from other donors' samples.

This clone was seen repeatedly, ten times or more. J is TRBJ2-2 and V is TRBV7-3; maybe TRBD1 (5 bases). CDR3 length: 15 amino acids. Germline CDR1 is SGHTA and CDR2 is FQGTGA. The germline V and J ends were trimmed by 5 bases and 2 bases, with 12 bases remaining between them. CDR3 loop: CASSMQGGNTGELFF. CDR3 coding DNA: TGTGCCAGCAGCATGCAGGGTGGAAACACCGGGGAGCTGTTTTTT.

The J gene is TRBJ1-5, the V gene TRBV30; D call uncertain. The CDR3 is made up of 13 amino acids. The germline gives CDR1 GTSNPN, CDR2 SVGIG (reference sequence). The ends were cut back, 0 bases at V and 4 bases at J, with 7 bases in the middle. CDR3 nucleotides: TGTGCCTGGAGTGTGACGGATAATCAGCCCCAGCATTTT. It is translated as CAWSVTDNQPQHF.

The gene calls are TRBV13 and TRBJ2-2, with 15 bases lining up with TRBD2. Losses at the gene ends were 6 bases for V and 5 bases for J; bases not matched to a gene: 13. The CDR3 covers 19 residues. Germline V gene lookup returns CDR1 PRHDT and CDR2 FYEKMQ (reference sequence). Here the CDR3 DNA reads TGTGCCAGCAGAAATATGGGACTAGCGGGAGGAGTTGGAACCGGGGAGCTGTTTTTT. Its translation is CASRNMGLAGGVGTGELFF.

The rearrangement links TRBV4-2 to TRBJ1-2; 7 nucleotides match TRBD1. The CDR3 consists of 16 residues. J gave up 7 bases and V 1 base, and 12 bases lay outside the gene matches. Looked up from germline, CDR1 is LGHNA and CDR2 is YNFKEQ. The CDR3 region has the DNA TGTGCCAGCAGCCAAGGTCGACTTTCAGGGGGGTTTGGCTACACCTTC. It is translated as CASSQGRLSGGFGYTF.

This chain uses TRBV10-2 with TRBJ2-3; TRBD2 matches 7 bases. Trimming took 5 bases from V and 2 from J; bases not matched to a gene: 7. Germline CDR1 is WSHSY and CDR2 is SAAADI. The CDR3 is 15 amino acids. CDR3 in amino acids: CASSSDLAVTDTQYF. CDR3 coding DNA: TGCGCCAGCAGTTCGGACCTAGCGGTCACAGATACGCAGTATTTT.

The chain is built from TRBV27 and TRBJ2-5; D may be TRBD1 (6 bases). Between the trimmed V and J ends, which lost 2 bases and 5 bases, there was a span of 18 bases. Per germline, CDR1 MNHEY and CDR2 SMNVEV (reference sequence). The CDR3 is 16 residues long. The CDR3 region has the DNA TGTGCCAGCAGTTTAACCCGATCAGGGGTCCAGGAGACCCAGTACTTC. Translation: CASSLTRSGVQETQYF.

This chain joins TRBV28 and TRBJ2-1; no clear D gene. This CDR3 has 12 residues. Germline lookup yields CDR1 MDHEN and CDR2 SYDVKM. V lost 1 base, J lost 10 bases, and 8 bases lay in between. CDR3 sequence: CASSLFGREQFF. The CDR3 coding sequence is TGTGCCAGCAGTTTATTTGGCAGAGAGCAGTTCTTC.

The chain recombines TRBV5-4 with TRBJ2-1; TRBD1 matches 8 bases. CDR3 length equals 14 residues. Germline CDR1 SGHNT, CDR2 YYREEE (reference sequence). Germline trimming cut 0 bases from V and 8 bases from J; bases unmatched to any gene: 4. CDR3 nucleotide sequence: TGTGCCAGCAGCTTGGCAGACAGGGGTGATGAGCAGTTCTTC. It is translated as CASSLADRGDEQFF.

The gene calls are TRBV11-2 and TRBJ2-7; TRBD1 matches at 9 bases. The CDR3 loop spans 18 amino acids. V lost 5 bases to trimming and J lost 0 bases; unmatched junction nucleotides: 14. The V gene's germline CDR1 is SGHAT and CDR2 FQNNGV. The CDR3 DNA reads TGTGCCAGCAGCCCGGTCAACAGGGGGCGCAGGACCTCCTACGAGCAGTACTTC. It translates to CASSPVNRGRRTSYEQYF.

CDR3 in DNA: TGTGCCAGCAGTCCCCAGGGAAGGGGCTACACCTTC. Its protein product is CASSPQGRGYTF. This sequence joins TRBV27 and TRBJ1-2; possible D gene TRBD1, 5 bases. CDR1 is MNHEY and CDR2 is SMNVEV in the germline V gene (reference sequence). There are 12 residues in the CDR3. The V end lost 5 bases, the J end lost 8 bases, and 12 bases lay between the germline ends.

This clone was detected many times. The rearrangement links TRBV30 to TRBJ2-6, with a weak D call TRBD1 (5 bases). Germline V gene lookup returns CDR1 GTSNPN and CDR2 SVGIG (reference sequence). V lost 5 bases to trimming and J lost 0 bases, with 11 bases between them. The CDR3 loop spans 15 amino acids. The CDR3 bases are TGTGCCTGGGGTACCGACAGCTCTGGGGCCAACGTCCTGACTTTC. Translation gives CAWGTDSSGANVLTF.

V usage is TRBV7-2 and J usage is TRBJ2-5; D is uncertain. The J call may not be correct, given that the DNA end is closer to TRBJ2-7. Germline assignment: CDR1 SGHTA and CDR2 FQGNSA. The length of the CDR3 is 11 residues. In DNA form, the CDR3 reads TGTGCCAGCAGCCCGTCCTACGAGCAGTACTTC. Its translation is CASSPSYEQYF.

The CDR3, as DNA: TGCAGCGTTTTGATGTTAGGGGAGACCCAGTACTTC. Amino acid sequence: CSVLMLGETQYF. This chain joins TRBV29-1 and TRBJ2-5; unclear D gene. This CDR3 spans 12 amino acids. Germline CDR1 SQVTM, CDR2 ANQGSEA. V was shortened by 5 bases and J by 5 bases, with 12 bases between the two germline ends.

Comments on this clone: A much larger clone is a single base away; this may be a read error. The chain couples TRBV7-2 to TRBJ2-7; 8 bases map to TRBD2. From germline, CDR1 is SGHTA and CDR2 FQGNSA. J was trimmed by 3 bases and V by 1 base; bases with no gene match: 5. There are 15 residues in the CDR3. In DNA, the CDR3 is TGTACCAGCAGCTTAGTGCTAGCGGGCCACTACGAGCAGTACTTC. Translating gives CTSSLVLAGHYEQYF.

A remark on this clone: At one of its ends the junction is not consistent with the germline gene, which may arise from a read error. This sequence joins TRBV7-2 and TRBJ2-2; tentatively, D is TRBD2 (6 bases). The CDR3 is 13 amino acids. Germline V gene data show CDR1 as SGHTA and CDR2 as FQGNSA. CDR3: CASNPGNTGGLFF. CDR3 DNA: TGTGCCAGCAACCCAGGGAATACCGGGGGGCTGTTTTTT. Filled out from reference TRBV7-2 and TRBJ2-2, the complete variable domain reads GAGVSQSPSNKVTEKGKDVELRCDPISGHTALYWYRQSLGQGLEFLIYFQGNSAPDKSGLPSDRFSAERTGGSVSTLTIQRTQQEDSAVYLCASNPGNTGGLFFGEGSRLTVL.

The rearrangement uses TRBV4-3 and TRBJ2-2, with D possibly being TRBD2 (5 bases). From germline, CDR1 is LGHNA and CDR2 YSLEER. V lost 1 base, J lost 2 bases, and 5 bases lay in between. The CDR3 has 14 amino acids. The CDR3 reads CASSQGTNTGELFF. DNA of the CDR3: TGCGCCAGCAGCCAAGGGACTAACACCGGGGAGCTGTTTTTT.

CDR3 in amino acids: CASSRGEGTEAFF. The CDR3 nucleotides read TGTGCCAGTTCCCGTGGGGAGGGGACGGAAGCTTTCTTT. This chain uses TRBV19 with TRBJ1-1, with D perhaps TRBD1 (5 bases). Germline CDR1 is LNHDA and CDR2 is SQIVND (reference sequence). The CDR3 length is 13 residues. Trimming stripped 8 bases from V and 8 bases from J, with 18 bases between.

This chain uses TRBV30 with TRBJ1-2; weak D call: TRBD1 (5 bases). The V gene's germline CDR1 is GTSNPN and CDR2 SVGIG (reference sequence). This CDR3 comprises 13 residues. The germline V and J ends were trimmed by 2 bases and 4 bases, with 11 bases remaining between them. This chain's CDR3 is CAWSRGGAYGYTF. In DNA, the CDR3 is TGTGCCTGGAGTAGGGGAGGGGCCTATGGCTACACCTTC.

This clone was seen at least ten times. The same CDR3 also results from other DNA sequences found in this sample. The chain's CDR3 is CASSPLYEQYF. CDR3 DNA: TGTGCCAGCAGTCCCCTCTACGAGCAGTACTTC. V is TRBV28 and J is TRBJ2-7; D is unclear. CDR1 MDHEN and CDR2 SYDVKM come from the germline V gene. V lost 5 bases, J lost 3 bases, and 5 bases lay in between. CDR3 length: 11 residues.